The 8 T cell receptor beta chains below were found in one sample sequenced in a study of regulatory T cells in long-lasting Graves disease (dated by TCRdb to the early 2020s). In light of the paper, this sample's time point label describes: persistent/refractory GD, antithyroid drugs over 5 years with positive TRAb. For both TCR sequencing and RNA sequencing, RNA was extracted from PBMCs using TRIzol. Library preparation used multiplex PCR. The sample was run on an Illumina HiSeq 4000. CDR3 regions were amplified by Arm-PCR with iRepertoire HTBI primers to construct TCR beta libraries. In TCRdb, the public reads were trimmed at Q25 with fastp and aligned with MiXCR, with productive beta chains retained. Records with the same CDR3 protein are collapsed into one entry carrying the most frequent genes and DNA. Here the sample has about 470,000 distinct CDR3 sequences; 20% to 25% occur a single time. Over 6% of the sample is in the top ten clones.

The sample consisted of peripheral blood mononuclear cells (PBMCs), taken when the disease was refractory, from a patient treated with antithyroid drugs. These receptors were obtained from a female donor with Graves disease.

This clonotype was picked up many times. This chain's CDR3 is CASSWLGTPGETQYF. In DNA form, the CDR3 reads TGTGCCAGCAGTTGGCTCGGGACCCCGGGAGAGACCCAGTACTTC. V and J are TRBV6-2 or TRBV6-3 and TRBJ2-5; tentatively, D is TRBD1 or TRBD2 (5 bases each). Germline CDR1 reads MNHEY; CDR2 reads SVGEGT. Trimming left V 4 bases short and J 4 bases short, with 16 bases between. The CDR3 runs 15 residues.

This clonotype was counted a few times. This chain uses TRBV15 with TRBJ2-2; 10 nucleotides line up with TRBD2. The germline V gene encodes CDR1 LNHNV and CDR2 YYDKDF (reference sequence). The CDR3 has 15 amino acids. V was clipped by 4 bases and J by 4 bases; unmatched bases: 3. As DNA, the CDR3 is TGTGCCACCAGCACAGCGGGGGGGCCCACCGGGGAGCTGTTTTTT. As protein: CATSTAGGPTGELFF.

V and J are TRBV19 and TRBJ2-5, with D unclear. The CDR3 is 13 residues long. V lost 3 bases, J lost 4 bases, and 9 bases lay in between. Germline V gene lookup returns CDR1 LNHDA and CDR2 SQIVND (reference sequence). In DNA, the CDR3 is TGTGCCAGTAGTATCCAGCCTGTAGAGACCCAGTACTTC. Translating gives CASSIQPVETQYF.

The chain has TRBV30 and TRBJ1-2; TRBD1 aligns across 8 bases. With 3 bases clipped from V and 8 bases from J, the junction kept 8 bases outside the gene matches. The CDR3 length is 13 residues. CDR1 is GTSNPN and CDR2 is SVGIG in the germline V gene (reference sequence). CDR3 nucleotides: TGTGCCTGGAGCACGACAGGGGCGGGAGGCTACACCTTC. It encodes CAWSTTGAGGYTF.

This clonotype was found many times. This chain joins TRBV2 and TRBJ1-6; 9 nucleotides match TRBD1. The CDR3 covers 16 residues. Germline-derived CDR1 and CDR2 are SNHLY and FYNNEI. J was trimmed by 8 bases and V by 0 bases; bases with no gene match: 5. CDR3 DNA: TGTGCCAGCAGTGAAGCAGGGGGACAGGGCTATTCACCCCTCCACTTT. It is translated as CASSEAGGQGYSPLHF.

A word on this clonotype: A far larger clone differs by one base, so this is likely a read error. CDR3 in DNA: TGTGCCGGCAGTTACGCCAGGCGAGCTAACTATGGCTACACCTTC. It encodes CAGSYARRANYGYTF. The chain is built from TRBV6-2 or TRBV6-3 and TRBJ1-2; D gene uncertain. Germline CDR1 is MNHEY and CDR2 is SVGEGT. The CDR3 loop spans 15 amino acids.

This clonotype was picked up many times. The CDR3 reads CASSFGQHSYEQYF. As DNA, the CDR3 is TGTGCCAGCAGCTTCGGACAACACTCCTACGAGCAGTACTTC. The rearrangement joins TRBV11-2 to TRBJ2-7; D perhaps matches TRBD1 (5 bases). This CDR3 is built from 14 residues. Germline CDR1 and CDR2: SGHAT and FQNNGV. V was trimmed by 3 bases and J by 0 bases, leaving 9 bases between them.

The J gene is TRBJ2-7, the V gene TRBV7-9, with TRBD2 matching 9 bases. Germline loops: CDR1 SEHNR, CDR2 FQNEAQ (reference sequence). The CDR3 extends over 15 amino acids. V shed 1 base, J shed 7 bases, and the junction held 8 bases outside the gene matches. The CDR3, as DNA: TGTGCCAGCAGCTTAGGAGGCGGGAGGGCAGAGGAGCAGTACTTC. Translation gives CASSLGGGRAEEQYF.